This entry is about one T cell receptor beta chain. Its specific antigen is unknown. No much larger clone is present one base from it, and per-base qualities are unavailable. RNA was extracted using the RNeasy kit, and roughly 0.45 to 1 microgram was reverse transcribed with random hexamers. The immunoSEQ multiplex PCR assay, which covers 54 Vbeta and 13 Jbeta segments, was used to amplify TCR beta CDR3 regions. Bias from PCR amplification was corrected by using a synthetic template baseline for primer optimization and for computational correction. Turning to the authors' computational methods: Reads were annotated to V, D and J genes according to IMGT and were analyzed with immunoSEQ Analyzer, with only productive sequences retained. Clonality was calculated as one minus the Shannon entropy normalized by log2 of the number of productive unique sequences. Public and private clones were assessed among the 100 most prevalent clones of each patient and control. Susac-specific clones were defined as absent from healthy and MS cohorts, around 1,000 published viral clones and other ImmuneACCESS disease sequences. The public reads were reprocessed in TCRdb via fastp at Q25 and MiXCR, keeping in-frame beta chains. Rows matching on CDR3 protein sequence are summarized as one entry with the most common DNA and genes. These V and J calls originate from TCRdb's pipeline instead of the authors' own analysis. The sample table holds more than 90,000 distinct CDR3 sequences, of which about 92% were seen once. 0.085% to 0.095% of the sample comes from the top ten.

This specimen belongs to a study of CD8 T cells in Susac syndrome (dated by TCRdb to the late 2010s). Concerning the study at large: The study used repertoire sequencing to test whether antigen drove CD8+ T cell activation and differentiation in Susac syndrome.

Peripheral blood CD8+ and CD4+ T cells from healthy donors, Susac syndrome patients and multiple sclerosis patients were profiled using high-throughput TCR beta sequencing. The multiple sclerosis controls were treatment-naive patients whose relapsing-remitting disease, either stable or active, fulfilled the revised McDonald criteria. CD8+ TEMRA cells were enriched by FACS, while bulk CD8+ and CD4+ T cells were purified by magnetic negative isolation. Blood was collected in EDTA tubes and processed within 24 hours, with PBMCs isolated through density gradient centrifugation. PBMCs destined for TCR sequencing were cryopreserved in liquid nitrogen and later thawed in a 37 °C water bath. A purity of at least 90% was achieved for sorted or isolated CD4+, CD8+ and CD8+ TEMRA cells. Paper-wide results and their limitations: The TCR sequencing and HLA analysis was acknowledged to have included a relatively small number of individuals.

This clonotype was obtained from a human donor with multiple sclerosis. The sample taken for sequencing was CD4+ T cells from PBMCs.

The nucleotides are TGTGCCAGCAGCTTAGGTCGGCGGCAACAAGAGACCCAGTACTTC. This is translated as CASSLGRRQQETQYF. The sequence is built from TRBV7-9 and TRBJ2-5, with no D gene named confidently. From its cysteine to its phenylalanine, the CDR3 spans 15 amino acids. Of the read, only the CDR3 DNA is kept; its 45 bases are in frame from base 1. The germline V gene (reference sequence) supplies CDR1 SEHNR and CDR2 FQNEAQ. The V and J ends are trimmed by 1 base and 2 bases, leaving 11 bases between them.